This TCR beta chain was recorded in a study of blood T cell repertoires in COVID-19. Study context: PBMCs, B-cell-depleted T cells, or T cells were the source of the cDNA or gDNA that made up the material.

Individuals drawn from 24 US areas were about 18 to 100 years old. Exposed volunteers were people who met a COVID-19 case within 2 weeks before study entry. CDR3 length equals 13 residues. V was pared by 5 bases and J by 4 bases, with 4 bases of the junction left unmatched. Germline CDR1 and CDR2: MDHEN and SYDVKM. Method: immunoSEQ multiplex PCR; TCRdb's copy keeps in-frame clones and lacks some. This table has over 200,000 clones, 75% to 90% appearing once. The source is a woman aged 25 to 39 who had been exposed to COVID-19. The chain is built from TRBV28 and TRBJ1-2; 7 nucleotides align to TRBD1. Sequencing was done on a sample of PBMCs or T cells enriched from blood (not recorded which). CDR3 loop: CASSPRGPYGYTF. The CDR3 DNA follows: TGTGCCAGCAGTCCGAGGGGGCCCTATGGCTACACCTTC.